This TCR beta chain was recovered during a study of T-cell reconstitution after alpha-beta-depleted transplantation in children. Notes on the study in general: About two months after transplant, alpha-beta T cells reportedly came from several hundred expanded graft clones. Surviving thymic progenitors and recipient T cells were the source of high TCRbeta diversity at day 60 in some patients. By one year post-transplant, T-cell counts and diversity largely arose from T cells that were newly produced.

The authors prepared the TCRbeta library with unique molecular identifiers. TCRdb re-analysed the PCR reads in MiXCR, keeping a single row per CDR3 protein. Of about 300,000 distinct CDR3 sequences in the sample, about 7.3% are singletons; the top ten hold 9.1%. Trimming cost V 1 base and J 0 bases, with 13 bases left between them. There are 16 residues in the CDR3. The germline CDR1 and CDR2 sequences are SGHNT and YENEEA. Of note for this clonotype: Its target is not known.

Here the sequenced sample was peripheral blood, taken 360 days after TCRalphabeta/CD19-depleted stem cell transplant. V and J are TRBV11-3 and TRBJ2-7; no clear D gene. This sequence was found in a female patient aged 2-9 years who had a stem cell transplant for Fanconi anemia, so the T cells may come from the graft donor. The chain's CDR3 is CASSLGPAQSSYEQYV. CDR3 bases: TGTGCCAGCAGCTTAGGCCCCGCCCAGAGCTCCTACGAGCAGTACGTC.